This T cell receptor beta chain was identified in a study of T cells after yellow fever vaccination. Overall study findings and caveats: Peaking on day 5 versus 15, the secondary response was faster but weaker. There was a small share of clonotypes that showed up in both the CD4 and CD8 compartments.

UMIs and a universal primer site were added when TCR cDNA was made by 5'RACE template switching. MiXCR, run by TCRdb on the 5' RACE reads, gives a single entry per CDR3 protein. This table holds hundreds of thousands of distinct CDR3 sequences, 8.5% to 9% found once. This clonotype was seen only a few times. Its antigen is still unknown. V lost 1 base to trimming and J lost 7 bases, with 17 bases between them. Germline V gene sequence: CDR1 SGHRS, CDR2 YFSETQ. There are 15 residues in the CDR3. The sequencing used PBMCs, collected on the day of the first yellow fever vaccination. The chain is built from TRBV5-1 and TRBJ1-1; D uncertain. This receptor was identified in a man in his late teens or twenties who received the YFV17D yellow fever vaccine. The CDR3 region is CASSLPTPTASEAFF. CDR3 DNA sequence: TGCGCCAGCAGCTTGCCTACACCTACAGCGAGTGAAGCTTTCTTT.